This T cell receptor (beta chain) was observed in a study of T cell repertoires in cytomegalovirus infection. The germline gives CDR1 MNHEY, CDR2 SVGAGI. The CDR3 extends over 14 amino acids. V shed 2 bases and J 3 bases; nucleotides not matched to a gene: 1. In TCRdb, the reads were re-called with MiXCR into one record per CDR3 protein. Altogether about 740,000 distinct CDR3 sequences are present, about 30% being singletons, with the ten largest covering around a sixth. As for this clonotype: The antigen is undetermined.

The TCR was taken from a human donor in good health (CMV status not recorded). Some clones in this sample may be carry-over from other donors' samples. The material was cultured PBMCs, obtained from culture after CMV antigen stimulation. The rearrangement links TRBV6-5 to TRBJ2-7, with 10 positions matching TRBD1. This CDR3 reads CASSYGTGDYEQYF. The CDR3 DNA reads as TGTGCCAGCAGTTACGGGACAGGGGACTACGAGCAGTACTTC.